One and the same sample provided the 29 T cell receptor beta chains below, sequenced in a study of identical twins. TCRdb independently ran MiXCR on the 5' RACE reads; one entry per CDR3 protein. The repertoire has roughly 1,500,000 distinct CDR3 sequences, about 32% of them found once; the top ten carry about 0.3%. Sequences were obtained from cord blood. The receptors come from a newborn girl in good health.

The chain employs TRBV20-1 and TRBJ1-2; tentative D call: TRBD1 (5 bases). Germline values: CDR1 DFQATT, CDR2 SNEGSKA (reference sequence). The CDR3 is 12 amino acids. Deletions cut 6 bases from V and 5 bases from J, with 13 bases between. The CDR3 coding sequence is TGCAGTGCCATACAGGAGAAATATGGCTACACCTTC. It codes for CSAIQEKYGYTF.

The chain is built from TRBV9 and TRBJ2-7; no definite D call. This CDR3 contains 14 residues. Looked up from germline, CDR1 is SGDLS and CDR2 is YYNGEE. The V and J ends lost 0 bases and 2 bases respectively, with 9 bases between them. CDR3 DNA: TGTGCCAGCAGCGTAGGAAATGCCGCCTACGAGCAGTACTTC. Translated: CASSVGNAAYEQYF.

This clonotype was seen a handful of times. The chain uses TRBV12-5 and TRBJ1-2; 12 bases match TRBD1. V lost 2 bases and J lost 6; bases outside the gene matches: 13. From germline, CDR1 is LGHNT and CDR2 FRNRAP. This CDR3 has 18 amino acids. The CDR3 loop reads CASGLTTTGTGGKDGYTF. Written as DNA, the CDR3 is TGTGCTAGTGGTTTGACGACAACCGGGACAGGGGGCAAGGATGGCTACACCTTC.

The genes are TRBV6-1 and TRBJ1-2, with a possible D match to TRBD1 (6 bases). The V and J ends lost 6 bases and 8 bases respectively, with 16 bases between them. CDR1 and CDR2 from the germline V gene are MNHNS and SASEGT. This CDR3 is 13 amino acids long. The CDR3 is CASSSRDIGGYTF. Here the CDR3 DNA reads TGTGCCAGCAGCTCCAGGGACATTGGGGGCTACACCTTC.

This clonotype was seen more than once but under ten times. The V and J genes are TRBV3-1 and TRBJ2-5; 13 positions match TRBD2. Germline CDR1 is LGHDT and CDR2 is YNNKEL (reference sequence). The V and J ends lost 2 bases and 12 bases, in that order; junction bases with no gene match: 6. There are 14 residues in the CDR3. CDR3 amino acids: CASSQTGTSGVKYF. The CDR3 DNA sequence: TGTGCCAGCAGCCAAACCGGGACTAGCGGGGTGAAGTACTTC.

The chain has TRBV12-3 or TRBV12-4 and TRBJ2-1; 13 nucleotides align to TRBD2. Trimming took 6 bases from V and 5 from J; bases not matched to a gene: 7. CDR3 length: 16 amino acids. This chain's CDR3 is CASSSPGTSGDNEQFF. DNA of the CDR3: TGTGCCAGCAGCAGTCCCGGGACTAGCGGGGACAATGAGCAGTTCTTC.

The V call is TRBV6-1, the J call TRBJ2-1; D possibly corresponds to TRBD2 (6 bases). Trimming took 4 bases from V and 8 from J, leaving 15 bases between them. The CDR3 is 14 amino acids. In germline, CDR1 is MNHNS, CDR2 SASEGT. CDR3 loop: CASSVIRETDEQFF. The CDR3, as DNA: TGTGCCAGCAGTGTTATACGGGAGACGGATGAGCAGTTCTTC.

In its sample, this clonotype was seen a few times. This CDR3 is CASSIAGGPTDTQYF. The CDR3 nucleotides read TGTGCCAGCAGTATAGCGGGGGGGCCAACAGATACGCAGTATTTT. The chain links TRBV2 to TRBJ2-3, with TRBD2 identical over 11 bases. The CDR3 spans 15 residues. Germline V gives CDR1 SNHLY, CDR2 FYNNEI. The J segment lost 3 bases and the V segment lost 5 bases, leaving 4 bases of the junction unmatched.

This clonotype was detected only once. The chain employs TRBV20-1 and TRBJ2-1; TRBD2 aligns across 10 bases. Trimming cost V 1 base and J 3 bases; bases outside gene matches: 6. Looked up from germline, CDR1 is DFQATT and CDR2 is SNEGSKA (reference sequence). CDR3 length: 16 amino acids. DNA of the CDR3: TGCAGTGCTAGAGCCCGGACTAGCGGTTTCTACAATGAGCAGTTCTTC. Translation gives CSARARTSGFYNEQFF.

The chain employs TRBV12-3 or TRBV12-4 and TRBJ2-2, with D possibly being TRBD2 (5 bases). Trimming pared 5 bases from V and 7 bases from J, leaving 11 bases between. CDR3 size: 13 residues. The chain's CDR3 is CASSPGLLGELFF. Written as DNA, the CDR3 is TGTGCCAGCAGTCCAGGACTCCTCGGGGAGCTGTTTTTT.

V usage is TRBV4-1 and J usage is TRBJ1-1, with D possibly matching TRBD1 (5 bases). CDR1 is MGHRA and CDR2 is YSYEKL in the germline V gene. This CDR3 comprises 17 residues. V was clipped by 4 bases and J by 4 bases, with 22 bases between them. For the CDR3, the DNA is TGCGCCAGCAGCCCCTATTGGGGGACGGCCCGGCCCACTGAAGCTTTCTTT. The encoded protein is CASSPYWGTARPTEAFF.

This clonotype turned up a few times. This chain joins TRBV2 and TRBJ2-7; 10 nucleotides match TRBD1. There are 15 residues in the CDR3. V was clipped by 1 base and J by 6 bases; unmatched bases: 6. Germline CDR1 and CDR2: SNHLY and FYNNEI. As DNA, the CDR3 is TGTGCCAGCAGTGAAGTTGTAGGGACAGGGGTCGAGCAGTACTTC. This codes for CASSEVVGTGVEQYF.

This clonotype occurred many times. J is TRBJ1-2 and V is TRBV11-2; D uncertain. This CDR3 region has 12 residues. Germline CDR1 is SGHAT and CDR2 is FQNNGV. V was cut by 5 bases and J by 7 bases, with 11 bases left in between. CDR3 coding DNA: TGTGCCAGCAGCCTATCGGGTCCTGGCTACACCTTC. It yields the protein CASSLSGPGYTF.

Comments on this clonotype: This may come from a read error, since a much larger clone is one base off. This rearrangement joins TRBV7-2 to TRBJ2-1; TRBD2 might be the D (6 bases). There are 15 residues in the CDR3. Germline V lookup: CDR1 SGHTA, CDR2 FQGNSA. The CDR3 DNA reads TGTGCCAGCAGCTTAAGTTTAGCGGACTACAATGCGCAGTTCTTC. Protein: CASSLSLADYNAQFF.

The CDR3 sequence is CSVEDKNEKLFF. For the CDR3, the DNA is TGCAGCGTTGAGGACAAAAATGAAAAACTGTTTTTT. The chain links TRBV29-1 to TRBJ1-4; a possible D gene is TRBD1 (5 bases). Germline assignment: CDR1 SQVTM and CDR2 ANQGSEA. CDR3 length: 12 amino acids. The ends were cut back, 3 bases at V and 5 bases at J, with 7 bases in the middle.

This chain links TRBV10-3 with TRBJ2-7; 7 nucleotides match TRBD2. Germline V gives CDR1 ENHRY, CDR2 SYGVKD. CDR3 length: 13 residues. After removal of 11 bases from V and 5 bases from J, the junction contained 12 bases not matched to a gene. The CDR3 is CAARDYGLNEQYF. The DNA for the CDR3 is TGTGCCGCCCGGGACTACGGTTTAAACGAGCAGTACTTC.

This clonotype was observed a handful of times. The V gene is TRBV24-1, the J gene TRBJ2-3; D may be TRBD1 (6 bases). CDR1 KGHDR and CDR2 SFDVKD come from the germline V gene. Trimming pared 3 bases from V and 2 bases from J, leaving 14 bases between. The CDR3 totals 16 residues. The CDR3 loop is CATSDAGTQDTDTQYF. Written as DNA, the CDR3 is TGTGCCACCAGTGATGCCGGGACACAAGACACAGATACGCAGTATTTT.

This clonotype was recorded once. This chain links TRBV20-1 with TRBJ2-3; possible D gene TRBD1, 6 bases. Trimming cost V 8 bases and J 6 bases, with 18 bases left between them. Germline CDR1 reads DFQATT; CDR2 reads SNEGSKA (reference sequence). This CDR3 is 13 amino acids long. DNA for the CDR3: TGCAGTCCGGTTCTTGGGGGCATGGATACGCAGTATTTT. This encodes CSPVLGGMDTQYF.

The chain employs TRBV12-5 and TRBJ2-1; 12 bases agree with TRBD2. From germline, CDR1 is LGHNT and CDR2 FRNRAP. The CDR3 runs 15 residues. Unmatched junction bases numbered 2, after V lost 6 bases and J lost 2 bases. The CDR3 DNA reads as TGTGCTAGTGGATCTAGCGGGGGGGCCTACAATGAGCAGTTCTTC. Protein: CASGSSGGAYNEQFF.

This clonotype was seen more than once but under ten times. The chain combines TRBV7-9 with TRBJ2-1; D possibly uses TRBD1 or TRBD2 (5 bases each). Germline V gives CDR1 SEHNR, CDR2 FQNEAQ (reference sequence). The V end lost 1 base, the J end lost 4 bases, and 8 bases lay between the germline ends. CDR3 size: 14 residues. CDR3: CASSLDWGYNEQFF. The CDR3, as DNA: TGTGCCAGCAGCTTAGACTGGGGGTACAATGAGCAGTTCTTC. Variable domain in full (rest from reference TRBV7-9 and TRBJ2-1): DTGVSQNPRHKITKRGQNVTFRCDPISEHNRLYWYRQTLGQGPEFLTYFQNEAQLEKSRLLSDRFSAERPKGSFSTLEIQRTEQGDSAMYLCASSLDWGYNEQFFGPGTRLTVL.

This chain connects TRBV2 to TRBJ1-1, with D perhaps matching TRBD1 (6 bases). Trimming cost V 4 bases and J 8 bases, with 17 bases left between them. Germline V gene lookup returns CDR1 SNHLY and CDR2 FYNNEI. CDR3 length: 14 amino acids. The CDR3 coding sequence is TGTGCCAGCAGTGGACAACAGGGTCGGACCGAAGCTTTCTTT. The encoded protein is CASSGQQGRTEAFF.

This clonotype was picked up a small number of times. The chain recombines TRBV29-1 with TRBJ2-1; TRBD2 matches 10 bases. There are 14 residues in the CDR3. CDR1 and CDR2 from the germline V gene are SQVTM and ANQGSEA. V was pared by 5 bases and J by 0 bases, with 1 base of the junction left unmatched. The CDR3 loop is CSVSGGASYNEQFF. In DNA form, the CDR3 reads TGCAGCGTTAGCGGGGGGGCCTCCTACAATGAGCAGTTCTTC.

The chain is built from TRBV7-2 and TRBJ2-1, with D perhaps TRBD2 (7 bases). Germline-derived CDR1 and CDR2 are SGHTA and FQGNSA. Trimming removed 6 bases from V and 2 bases from J, with 14 bases in between. The CDR3 is 15 amino acids. The CDR3 coding sequence is TGTGCCAGCAGGGGAGGGGGGAGGACCTACAATGAGCAGTTCTTC. This codes for CASRGGGRTYNEQFF.

The CDR3 sequence is CASSTSGSPLSYEQYF. Here the CDR3 DNA reads TGTGCCAGCAGTACTAGCGGGAGCCCGCTCTCCTACGAGCAGTACTTC. The V call is TRBV28, the J call TRBJ2-7; the match to TRBD2 covers 11 bases. Germline CDR1 reads MDHEN; CDR2 reads SYDVKM. Losses at the gene ends were 5 bases for V and 0 bases for J; bases not matched to a gene: 6. The length of the CDR3 is 16 residues. The whole variable domain, filled in from reference TRBV28 and TRBJ2-7, reads DVKVTQSSRYLVKRTGEKVFLECVQDMDHENMFWYRQDPGLGLRLIYFSYDVKMKEKGDIPEGYSVSREKKERFSLILESASTNQTSMYLCASSTSGSPLSYEQYFGPGTRLTVT.

The chain couples TRBV5-6 to TRBJ2-7; D not resolved. CDR3 size: 15 residues. The ends were cut back, 6 bases at V and 1 base at J, with 17 bases in the middle. Germline V CDR1 and CDR2: SGHDT, YYEEEE. This CDR3 reads CASTRWAQGSYEQYF. CDR3 coding DNA: TGTGCCAGCACCCGGTGGGCACAAGGTTCCTACGAGCAGTACTTC.

A remark on this clonotype: Germline is not matched at one junction end, which may reflect a read error. The V call is TRBV7-8, the J call TRBJ1-5; possibly TRBD1 for D (5 bases). CDR3 length equals 16 residues. Germline loops: CDR1 SGHVS, CDR2 FQNEAQ. The CDR3 DNA reads TGTGCCAGCAGCTTAGCCCGGGTCGACAGCAATCAGCCCCGGCATTTT. It translates to CASSLARVDSNQPRHF.

The chain links TRBV6-5 to TRBJ2-3, with D perhaps being TRBD1 or TRBD2 (5 bases each). Deletions cut 0 bases from V and 2 bases from J, with 15 bases between. Germline-derived CDR1 and CDR2 are MNHEY and SVGAGI. This CDR3 has 17 amino acids. The CDR3 coding sequence is TGTGCCAGCAGTTACTCGGGGCCAGCGGAAGACACAGATACGCAGTATTTT. Its protein is CASSYSGPAEDTDTQYF.

The V call is TRBV3-1, the J call TRBJ2-7; possibly TRBD1 for D (6 bases). V was shortened by 5 bases and J by 5 bases, with 10 bases between the two germline ends. This CDR3 comprises 12 residues. Germline values: CDR1 LGHDT, CDR2 YNNKEL (reference sequence). This CDR3 reads CASSYRADEQYF. In DNA, the CDR3 is TGTGCCAGCAGCTACAGGGCGGACGAGCAGTACTTC.

This chain uses TRBV4-1 with TRBJ1-2; D is possibly TRBD1 (6 bases). The V gene's germline CDR1 is MGHRA and CDR2 YSYEKL. Trimming pared 7 bases from V and 6 bases from J, leaving 24 bases between. The CDR3 is 16 residues long. CDR3 in amino acids: CASNQTGTRGENGYTF. The CDR3 bases are TGCGCCAGCAACCAGACCGGGACAAGGGGCGAGAATGGCTACACCTTC.